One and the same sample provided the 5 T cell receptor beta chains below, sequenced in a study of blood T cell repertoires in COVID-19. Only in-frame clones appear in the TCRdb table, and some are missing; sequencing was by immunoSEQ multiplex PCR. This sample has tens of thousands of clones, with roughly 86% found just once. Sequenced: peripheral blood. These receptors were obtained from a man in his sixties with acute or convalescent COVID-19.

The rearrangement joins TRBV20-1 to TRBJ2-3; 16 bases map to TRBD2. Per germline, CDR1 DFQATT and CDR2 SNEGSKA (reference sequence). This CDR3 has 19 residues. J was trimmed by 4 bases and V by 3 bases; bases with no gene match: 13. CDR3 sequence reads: CSASPPGLAGGLTADTQYF. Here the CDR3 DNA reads TGCAGTGCTAGTCCACCGGGACTAGCGGGGGGGCTGACGGCAGATACGCAGTATTTT.

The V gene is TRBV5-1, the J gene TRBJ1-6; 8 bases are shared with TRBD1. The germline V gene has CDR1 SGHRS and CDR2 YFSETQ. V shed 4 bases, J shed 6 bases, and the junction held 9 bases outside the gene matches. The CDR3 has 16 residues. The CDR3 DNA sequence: TGCGCCAGCAGCGCGGACAGGGAGACGGGTAATTCACCCCTCCACTTT. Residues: CASSADRETGNSPLHF.

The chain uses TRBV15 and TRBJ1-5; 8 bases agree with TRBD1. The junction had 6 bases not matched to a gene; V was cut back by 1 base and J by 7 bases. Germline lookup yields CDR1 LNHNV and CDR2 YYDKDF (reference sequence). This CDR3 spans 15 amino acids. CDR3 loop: CATSRGDRGDQPQHF. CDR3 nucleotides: TGTGCCACCAGCAGAGGCGACAGGGGAGACCAGCCCCAGCATTTT.

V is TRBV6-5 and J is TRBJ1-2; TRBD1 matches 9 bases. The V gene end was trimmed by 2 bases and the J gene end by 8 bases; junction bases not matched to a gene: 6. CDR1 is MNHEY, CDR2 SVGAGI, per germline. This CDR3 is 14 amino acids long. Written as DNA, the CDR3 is TGTGCCAGCAGTTACAAGGACAGGGGATTCGGCTACACCTTC. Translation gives CASSYKDRGFGYTF.

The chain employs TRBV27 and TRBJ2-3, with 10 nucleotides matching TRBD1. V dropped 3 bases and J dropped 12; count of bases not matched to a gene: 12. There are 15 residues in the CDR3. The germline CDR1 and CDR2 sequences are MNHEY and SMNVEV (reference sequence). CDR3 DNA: TGTGCCAGCAGTTTCGGGACAGGGGCAGGGGCCAGACAGTATTTT. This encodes CASSFGTGAGARQYF.